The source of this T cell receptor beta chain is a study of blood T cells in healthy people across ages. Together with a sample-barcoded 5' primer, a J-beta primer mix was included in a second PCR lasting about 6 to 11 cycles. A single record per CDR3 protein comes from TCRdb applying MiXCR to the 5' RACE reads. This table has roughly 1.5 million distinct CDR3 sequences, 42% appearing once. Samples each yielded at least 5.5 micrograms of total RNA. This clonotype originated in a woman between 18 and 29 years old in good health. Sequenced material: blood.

The CDR3 protein is CASSTGISSGGTSYNEQFF. In DNA, the CDR3 is TGTGCCAGCAGCACGGGGATTTCAAGCGGGGGAACCTCCTACAATGAGCAGTTCTTC. V is TRBV7-8 and J is TRBJ2-1; 8 bases line up with TRBD2. V lost 5 bases, J lost 0 bases, and 15 bases stayed unmatched. The CDR3 is 19 amino acids. CDR1 and CDR2 from the germline V gene are SGHVS and FQNEAQ. The full variable domain, rest sourced from reference TRBV7-8 and TRBJ2-1, is GAGVSQSPRYKVAKRGQDVALRCDPISGHVSLFWYQQALGQGPEFLTYFQNEAQLDKSGLPSDRFFAERPEGSVSTLKIQRTQQEDSAVYLCASSTGISSGGTSYNEQFFGPGTRLTVL.